Listed below are T cell receptor beta chains from one sample, sequenced in a study of blood T cell repertoires in COVID-19. Using immunoSEQ multiplex PCR, the repertoire was profiled, and TCRdb retains in-frame clones only, with some absent. The sample holds under 300,000 clones, about 83% seen once. Sequencing input: peripheral blood. These receptors all stem from a woman between 45 and 60 years old who had recovered from COVID-19. The CDR3 runs from the conserved cysteine through the conserved F or W. The order of the fields is CDR3 protein, J gene, V gene.

cdr3_aa: CASSLGASGGVGKTQYF
j_call: TRBJ2-5
v_call: TRBV7-2

cdr3_aa: CASRRTSGGLQETQYF
j_call: TRBJ2-5
v_call: TRBV2

cdr3_aa: CASSYPRLAGDNEQFF
j_call: TRBJ2-1
v_call: TRBV6-2/TRBV6-3

cdr3_aa: CASSYGQYTYEQYF
j_call: TRBJ2-7
v_call: TRBV5-1

cdr3_aa: CASSTAPSGSSYEQYF
j_call: TRBJ2-7
v_call: TRBV7-6

cdr3_aa: CASSPNIAGLSYEQYF
j_call: TRBJ2-7
v_call: TRBV5-1

cdr3_aa: CASSGGDRGFYNSPLHF
j_call: TRBJ1-6
v_call: TRBV6-1

cdr3_aa: CASSAQAGSYEQYF
j_call: TRBJ2-7
v_call: TRBV7-9

cdr3_aa: CASSLTSGFYGYTF
j_call: TRBJ1-2
v_call: TRBV5-5

cdr3_aa: CASSQDSTGPADQPQHF
j_call: TRBJ1-5
v_call: TRBV4-3

cdr3_aa: CASSLEPGGYNEQFF
j_call: TRBJ2-1
v_call: TRBV11-2

cdr3_aa: CASSLGSTGTYNEQFF
j_call: TRBJ2-1
v_call: TRBV5-1

cdr3_aa: CASSQGPTREGVNTEAFF
j_call: TRBJ1-1
v_call: TRBV3-1/TRBV3-2

cdr3_aa: CAWGKRGLPSNEQFF
j_call: TRBJ2-1
v_call: TRBV30

cdr3_aa: CATSETYAGEQYF
j_call: TRBJ2-7
v_call: TRBV24-1

cdr3_aa: CAISWGQMNTEAFF
j_call: TRBJ1-1
v_call: TRBV10-3

cdr3_aa: CASSPPGTGLSGANVLTF
j_call: TRBJ2-6
v_call: TRBV27

cdr3_aa: CASSLDQYGQMYQETQYF
j_call: TRBJ2-5
v_call: TRBV11-3

cdr3_aa: CASSLTSGRALAKNIQYF
j_call: TRBJ2-4
v_call: TRBV28

cdr3_aa: CASSLVASGTDTQYF
j_call: TRBJ2-3
v_call: TRBV28